The T cell receptor beta chain under discussion was sequenced for a study of T-cell memory formation after mild COVID-19. This clonotype has more than one count but fewer than ten. MiXCR, applied by TCRdb to the 5' RACE reads, yields one record per CDR3 protein. Of hundreds of thousands of distinct CDR3 sequences detected, 20% appear once; the ten largest clones hold around an eighth. The germline CDR1 and CDR2 sequences are MNHNS and SASEGT. The length of the CDR3 is 16 residues. Germline trimming cut 4 bases from V and 1 base from J; bases unmatched to any gene: 8. This sequence originates from an adult woman who had mild COVID-19 (a few samples of this study predate the infection). Cell type and time point are not known. The V call is TRBV6-1, the J call TRBJ2-3; TRBD1 matches 7 bases. Sample: PBMCs or a T cell subset sorted from them (not recorded which). The CDR3 DNA reads TGTGCCAGCAGTGGAGAGGGGGCATTCGGCACAGATACGCAGTATTTT. This codes for CASSGEGAFGTDTQYF.